The 11 T cell receptor beta chains listed next were all sequenced from one sample in a study of esophageal squamous cell carcinoma under preoperative chemotherapy. Using its own MiXCR run on the PCR reads, TCRdb lists one record per CDR3 protein. The sample includes about 32,000 distinct CDR3 sequences, around 50% of them seen just once. Time point specified: after preoperative PTX-NDP chemotherapy. Collection took place from a patient given preoperative chemotherapy. These receptor sequences come from a human donor with esophageal squamous cell carcinoma. The donor label of this sample is uncertain.

This clonotype was observed many times. This may be a read error: a much more frequent sequence differs by one nucleotide. The chain recombines TRBV7-2 with TRBJ2-1; 12 nucleotides match TRBD2. The V gene end was trimmed by 1 base and the J gene end by 13 bases; junction bases not matched to a gene: 11. CDR3 size: 16 residues. CDR1 is SGHTA, CDR2 FQGNSA, per germline. The CDR3, as DNA: TGTGCCAGCAGCTTAGGACTAGCGGGGGCCGGGGAGACCCAGTTCTTC. Translating it yields CASSLGLAGAGETQFF.

Notes on this clonotype: A read error may be the cause here, since a much bigger clone is one base away. The rearrangement uses TRBV20-1 and TRBJ2-1, with 16 nucleotides matching TRBD2. The end of the DNA aligns better with TRBJ2-5, so the J call may be wrong. Germline V CDR1 and CDR2: DFQATT, SNEGSKA (reference sequence). The CDR3 is 20 residues long. CDR3 in amino acids: CSARDLLGTSGGASQETQYF. The DNA of the CDR3 is TGCAGTGCTAGAGACTTATTAGGGACTAGCGGGGGGGCCAGTCAAGAGACCCAGTACTTC.

This chain links TRBV7-2 with TRBJ2-3, with 10 positions matching TRBD2. The length of the CDR3 is 15 residues. The trim removed 1 base at V and 7 bases at J, leaving 5 bases unmatched. Germline values: CDR1 SGHTA, CDR2 FQGNSA. CDR3 loop: CASSLEVSGRNTQYF. CDR3 nucleotide sequence: TGTGCCAGCAGCTTAGAGGTTAGCGGGAGGAATACGCAGTATTTT. The full variable domain, completed using reference TRBV7-2 and TRBJ2-3, is GAGVSQSPSNKVTEKGKDVELRCDPISGHTALYWYRQSLGQGLEFLIYFQGNSAPDKSGLPSDRFSAERTGGSVSTLTIQRTQQEDSAVYLCASSLEVSGRNTQYFGPGTRLTVL.

The chain employs TRBV30 and TRBJ2-3; D remains unclear. Germline-derived CDR1 and CDR2 are GTSNPN and SVGIG (reference sequence). The V gene lost 3 bases and the J gene lost 0 bases, with 4 bases spanning the gap. CDR3 length equals 12 residues. The CDR3 protein is CAWRTSTDTQYF. CDR3 DNA sequence: TGTGCCTGGAGGACTAGCACAGATACGCAGTATTTT.

This chain joins TRBV7-3 and TRBJ2-3, with D perhaps TRBD2 (6 bases). Trimming took 5 bases from V and 5 from J, leaving 23 bases between them. The germline gives CDR1 SGHTA, CDR2 FQGTGA. This CDR3 region has 17 residues. For the CDR3, the DNA is TGTGCCAGCAGCGCGGGACTGGGGCGCCGGGATGGAGATACGCAGTATTTT. It is translated as CASSAGLGRRDGDTQYF.

This clonotype appeared many times. The chain has TRBV30 and TRBJ2-3, with 9 bases that match TRBD1. Trimming cost V 5 bases and J 5 bases; bases outside gene matches: 11. The germline gives CDR1 GTSNPN, CDR2 SVGIG (reference sequence). The CDR3 sequence is 15 residues long. CDR3 in amino acids: CAWATGTGRGDTQYF. The CDR3 nucleotides read TGTGCCTGGGCCACCGGGACAGGGCGAGGAGATACGCAGTATTTT.

The rearrangement uses TRBV6-5 and TRBJ1-5; D may be TRBD1 (6 bases). Germline CDR1 is MNHEY and CDR2 is SVGAGI. Trimming took off 2 bases at V and 3 bases at J, with 17 bases between the two ends. This CDR3 contains 17 residues. CDR3 nucleotides: TGTGCCAGCAGTTACACTCCAACTAGGGGGGTCAATCAGCCCCAGCATTTT. Amino acids: CASSYTPTRGVNQPQHF.

The V gene is TRBV7-8, the J gene TRBJ2-3; 8 bases align to TRBD2. The DNA end lines up better with TRBJ2-7; the J call may be wrong. The CDR3 is 15 amino acids. Germline V gene data show CDR1 as SGHVS and CDR2 as FQNEAQ. The CDR3 DNA is TGTGGCCGCGGCTCGGGGCGGGGGGCCACAAACACGCAGTACTTC. Protein: CGRGSGRGATNTQYF.

The CDR3 reads CASSLGGPGREQYF. The CDR3 nucleotides read TGTGCCAGCAGCTTGGGGGGGCCCGGCAGGGAGCAGTACTTC. V usage is TRBV5-8 and J usage is TRBJ2-7; possibly TRBD1 for D (6 bases). Germline V CDR1 and CDR2: SGHTS, YDEGEE. With 0 bases removed from V and 7 bases from J, the gap between germline ends came to 14 bases. The CDR3 contains 14 residues.

V gene TRBV7-2 combines with J gene TRBJ2-7, with D perhaps TRBD1 or TRBD2 (5 bases each). The CDR3 loop spans 17 amino acids. Germline V gene lookup returns CDR1 SGHTA and CDR2 FQGNSA. V shed 1 base and J shed 4 bases, with 20 bases lying between them. CDR3 DNA: TGTGCCAGCAGCTTAGTGGGTCTGGGGCAGGGACGATACGAGCAGTACTTC. Translation gives CASSLVGLGQGRYEQYF. The full variable domain, its missing parts supplied by reference TRBV7-2 and TRBJ2-7, is GAGVSQSPSNKVTEKGKDVELRCDPISGHTALYWYRQSLGQGLEFLIYFQGNSAPDKSGLPSDRFSAERTGGSVSTLTIQRTQQEDSAVYLCASSLVGLGQGRYEQYFGPGTRLTVT.

This chain connects TRBV7-8 to TRBJ2-7; D unclear. The better agreement between TRBJ2-5 and the DNA end casts doubt on the J call. This CDR3 spans 14 amino acids. In germline, CDR1 is SGHVS, CDR2 FQNEAQ. The CDR3 spells CASSLGSNQETQYF. The CDR3 coding sequence is TGTGCCAGCAGCTTAGGCTCAAACCAAGAGACCCAGTACTTC.